The rows below give T cell receptor beta chains drawn from one sample of a study of identical twins. TCRdb reprocessed the 5' RACE reads via MiXCR and lists one record per CDR3 protein. The repertoire holds 1.5 million to 2 million distinct CDR3 sequences, with roughly a third as singletons. The sample was cord blood. The receptors come from a newborn girl in good health. CDR3s include the opening cysteine and the closing phenylalanine or tryptophan. The order of the fields is V gene, D gene, J gene, clone size, CDR3 DNA, CDR3 protein. D genes are given only for firm matches. Expanded clones are given a class, and other clones once, few, many or no size at all.

>TRBV12-5|TRBD1|TRBJ2-1|few
TGTGCTAGTGGCTCCGGGACAGGGGCCTACAATGAGCAGTTCTTC
CASGSGTGAYNEQFF
>TRBV10-1|NA|TRBJ2-1|NA
TGCGCCGGCAGTGTTAGGCCGGGCAATGAGCAGTTCTTC
CAGSVRPGNEQFF
>TRBV29-1|TRBD2|TRBJ2-3|few
TGCAGCGTTTCGACTAGCGGGAGGGCCGATACGCAGTATTTT
CSVSTSGRADTQYF
>TRBV12-3/TRBV12-4|NA|TRBJ1-2|NA
TGTGCCAGCAGTCAGGACACAAACTATGGCCACACCTTC
CASSQDTNYGHTF
>TRBV5-4|NA|TRBJ2-7|NA
TGTGCCAGCAGCTTGGGAGGGGCGGGCTCCTACAATGAGCAGTACTTC
CASSLGGAGSYNEQYF
>TRBV6-1|NA|TRBJ2-7|few
TGTGCCAGCAGGGACACTAGTGGGAGCTACGAGCAGTACTTC
CASRDTSGSYEQYF
>TRBV20-1|TRBD1|TRBJ1-1|NA
TGCAGTGCTAGAACAGGGGGCGCGACCACTGAAGCTTTCTTT
CSARTGGATTEAFF
>TRBV9|TRBD2|TRBJ2-7|once
TGTGCCAGCAGCGCTGGGGGACTAGCGGGAGGTGAGCAGTACTTC
CASSAGGLAGGEQYF
>TRBV20-1|NA|TRBJ1-5|NA
TGCAGTGCTAGGGAGGGAAGTCAATCGCAGCCCCAGCATTTT
CSAREGSQSQPQHF
>TRBV12-5|NA|TRBJ1-5|few
TGTGCTAGTGGTATAGACAGCAATCAGCCCCAGCATTTT
CASGIDSNQPQHF
>TRBV6-1|NA|TRBJ1-5|NA
TGTGCCAGCAGTGAAGGACAGCCGATTAGCAATCAGCCCCAGCATTTT
CASSEGQPISNQPQHF
>TRBV29-1|TRBD1|TRBJ1-1|NA
TGCAGCGTCACGGGACAGGGGAGTGAAGCTTTCTTT
CSVTGQGSEAFF
>TRBV20-1|NA|TRBJ1-6|once
TGCAGTGCTAGAGATCGAACGAGCTCCTATAATTCACCCCTCCACTTT
CSARDRTSSYNSPLHF
>TRBV10-3|NA|TRBJ1-5|few
TGTGCCATCAGTGTGGATCAGCCCCAGCATTTT
CAISVDQPQHF
>TRBV27|TRBD1|TRBJ1-6|few
TGTGCCAGCAGTCTTGAACGACAGGGAAATTCACCCCTCCACTTT
CASSLERQGNSPLHF
>TRBV15|TRBD1|TRBJ1-2|NA
TGTGCCACCAGCCCCCGGACAGGGAGTAACTATGGCTACATCTTC
CATSPRTGSNYGYIF
>TRBV12-3/TRBV12-4|TRBD1|TRBJ2-7|few
TGTGCCAGCAGCATCTCTCGGACAGGGGGCTACGAGCAGTACTTC
CASSISRTGGYEQYF
>TRBV20-1|TRBD2|TRBJ2-3|NA
TGCAGTGCTGCTAGCGGGGGGCGCACAGATACGCAGTATTTT
CSAASGGRTDTQYF
>TRBV20-1|NA|TRBJ1-4|NA
TGCAGTTCCACAGCTTTAGGTGAAAAACTGTTTTTT
CSSTALGEKLFF
>TRBV4-1|NA|TRBJ2-7|NA
TGCGCCAGCAGCGTGACGTTGCCCTACGAGCAGTACTTC
CASSVTLPYEQYF
>TRBV24-1|NA|TRBJ2-5|few
TGTGCCACCACGGGGCCTTTTGAAGAGACCCAGTACTTC
CATTGPFEETQYF
>TRBV6-1|TRBD1|TRBJ2-7|once
TGTGCCAGCAAGGGGGACAGCTACGAGCAGTACTTC
CASKGDSYEQYF
>TRBV12-3/TRBV12-4|TRBD2|TRBJ2-1|many
TGTGCCAGCAGTTCGGGCGGGGGGGACTTTAAGTTCTTC
CASSSGGGDFKFF
>TRBV7-2|NA|TRBJ2-5|NA
TGTGCCAGCAGCTTAGTCCGGGACCCTCGGGTCCAGTACTTC
CASSLVRDPRVQYF
>TRBV29-1|TRBD1|TRBJ2-7|few
TGCAGCGTTGAAGGTATTTCTCGACAGGGGGACTACGAGCAGTACTTC
CSVEGISRQGDYEQYF
>TRBV5-1|NA|TRBJ2-1|NA
TGCGCCAGCAGCTTGGCCGTAGGTAGTAGCGCGGCTGAGCAGTTCTTC
CASSLAVGSSAAEQFF
>TRBV10-3|NA|TRBJ2-1|few
TGTGCCATCAGGGGTGGGACCATGGAACTCTACAATGAGCAGTTCTTC
CAIRGGTMELYNEQFF
>TRBV20-1|TRBD2|TRBJ2-3|NA
TGCAGTGCTAGAATAGCGGGAGCTATTGATACGCAGTATTTT
CSARIAGAIDTQYF
>TRBV4-1|NA|TRBJ1-5|NA
TGCGCCAGCAGCCAGGGACCGACGTTGAGGAATCAGCCCCAGCATTTT
CASSQGPTLRNQPQHF
>TRBV24-1|NA|TRBJ1-1|NA
TGTGCCACCAGTGATTTCCGAGACAGGAACACTGAAGCTTTCTTT
CATSDFRDRNTEAFF
>TRBV6-6|NA|TRBJ1-5|NA
TGTGCCAGCAGTCACCACAATCAGCCCCAGCATTTT
CASSHHNQPQHF
>TRBV28|NA|TRBJ1-3|NA
TGTGCCAGCAGTACCCCCTCCCGCGGAAACACCATATATTTT
CASSTPSRGNTIYF
>TRBV21-1|NA|TRBJ2-5|NA
TGTGCCAGCAGCAAAGGGGGGTGTTTTTGGGGTGAGCAGTACTTC
CASSKGGCFWGEQYF
>TRBV5-1|NA|TRBJ1-4|many
TGCGCCAGCCGGAATGTGGGCAGGAGGAATGAAAAACTGTTTTTT
CASRNVGRRNEKLFF
>TRBV12-3/TRBV12-4|NA|TRBJ1-5|NA
TGTGCCAGCAGTTGGGAACATCGGACGCCCCAGCATTTT
CASSWEHRTPQHF
>TRBV3-1|NA|TRBJ2-7|NA
TGTGCCAGCAGCCAAGAGTACAATAGCTACGAGCAGTACTTC
CASSQEYNSYEQYF
>TRBV20-1|NA|TRBJ1-2|few
TGCAGTGCTAGAATAGGGTATGGCTACACCTTC
CSARIGYGYTF
>TRBV7-9|NA|TRBJ1-1|few
TGTGCCAGCAGCTTTGGGCCAGGGGAGAAGGACACTGAAGCTTTCTTT
CASSFGPGEKDTEAFF
>TRBV3-1|TRBD1|TRBJ2-4|NA
TGTGCCAGCAGCCTCCAACAGGGGTGGGAGCAGTACTTC
CASSLQQGWEQYF
>TRBV2|NA|TRBJ1-1|NA
TGTGCCAGCAGTGAACTCTGGGGTGGGGCTGAAGCTTTCTTT
CASSELWGGAEAFF
>TRBV9|NA|TRBJ2-5|NA
TGTGCCAGCAGCGTAGGCCTCCCCTGGGAGCAGTACTTC
CASSVGLPWEQYF
>TRBV12-5|NA|TRBJ2-2|few
TGTGCTAGTGGTCGATTGAGTAACACCGGGGAGCTGTTTTTT
CASGRLSNTGELFF
>TRBV10-3|NA|TRBJ1-6|NA
TGTGCCATCAGTGCCAGGCCTTATAATTCACCCCTCCACTTT
CAISARPYNSPLHF
>TRBV15|NA|TRBJ1-5|NA
TGTGCCACTAGCTTGGGGGGCAGGCAGCCCCAGCATTTT
CATSLGGRQPQHF
>TRBV25-1|TRBD2|TRBJ2-7|few
TGTGCCAGCAGTGGGCTAGCGGGAGAATCCTACGAGCAGTACTTC
CASSGLAGESYEQYF
>TRBV27|TRBD2|TRBJ2-1|NA
TGTGCCAGCAGCATACCCGGGACTAGCGGGATTAATGAGCAGTTCTTC
CASSIPGTSGINEQFF
>TRBV6-6|TRBD1|TRBJ2-7|few
TGTGCCAGCAGTACCAGGACAGGGGGCGACGAGCAGTACTTC
CASSTRTGGDEQYF
>TRBV7-2|NA|TRBJ2-7|few
TGTGCCAGCAGCTTATTCAAGGGGAGAATCCACGAGCAGTACTTC
CASSLFKGRIHEQYF
>TRBV4-1|NA|TRBJ2-7|NA
TGCGCCAGCAGCCAAGTTGCTGAGCGGGCGGTCTACGAGCAGTACTTC
CASSQVAERAVYEQYF
>TRBV9|TRBD2|TRBJ2-5|few
TGTGCCAGCAGCGTCTCATGGACTAGCGGGGGTCAAGAGACCCAGTACTTC
CASSVSWTSGGQETQYF
>TRBV6-1|TRBD2|TRBJ2-3|NA
TGTGCCAGCAGCCTACCGACTAGCGGGAGTGCGCCAGATACGCAGTATTTT
CASSLPTSGSAPDTQYF
>TRBV24-1|TRBD2|TRBJ2-3|NA
TGTGCCACCAGTGATTTGCGAGCGGGGGGGCTCACTAGCCTTGCAGATACGCAGTATTTT
CATSDLRAGGLTSLADTQYF
>TRBV4-2|NA|TRBJ1-1|few
TGTGCCAGCAGCCCCCGGGGGGGGGCGAGGACTGAAGCTTTCTTT
CASSPRGGARTEAFF
>TRBV20-1|NA|TRBJ1-5|NA
TGCAGTGGACAGGTTAGCAATCAGCCCCAGCATTTT
CSGQVSNQPQHF